This T cell receptor (beta chain) was identified in a study of breast tumors, draining lymph nodes, adjacent tissues. This clonotype was seen at least ten times. CDR1 is KGHDR and CDR2 is SFDVKD in the germline V gene. The CDR3 is 17 residues long. With 2 bases clipped from V and 2 bases from J, the junction kept 5 bases outside the gene matches. TCRdb processed the multiplex PCR reads anew with MiXCR; each CDR3 protein has one entry. The repertoire consists of a few hundred thousand distinct CDR3 sequences, with less than 35% occurring once and the leading ten covering approximately 3.6%. The lymph nodes were axillary draining lymph nodes from breast cancer patients.

This receptor was identified in a female donor with breast cancer. Some clones in this sample may be carry-over from other donors' samples. This chain connects TRBV24-1 to TRBJ2-3; TRBD2 matches at 11 bases. The material sequenced was axillary lymph node tissue. The CDR3 sequence: CATSDSRLAGPTDTQYF. The CDR3 DNA reads TGTGCCACCAGTGATTCTAGACTAGCGGGACCCACAGATACGCAGTATTTT.